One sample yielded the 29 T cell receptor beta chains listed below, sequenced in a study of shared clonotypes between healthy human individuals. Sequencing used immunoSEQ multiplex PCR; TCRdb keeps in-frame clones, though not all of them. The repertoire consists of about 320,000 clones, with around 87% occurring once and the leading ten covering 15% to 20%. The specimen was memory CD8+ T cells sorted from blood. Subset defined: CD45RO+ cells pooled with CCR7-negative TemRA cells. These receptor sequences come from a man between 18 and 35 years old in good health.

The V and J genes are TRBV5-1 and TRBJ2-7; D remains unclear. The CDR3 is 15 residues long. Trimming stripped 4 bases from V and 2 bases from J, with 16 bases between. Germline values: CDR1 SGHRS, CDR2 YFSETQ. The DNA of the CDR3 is TGCGCCAGCAGCCCCCTCGGCGCTGGAGCCTACGAGCAGTACTTC. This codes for CASSPLGAGAYEQYF.

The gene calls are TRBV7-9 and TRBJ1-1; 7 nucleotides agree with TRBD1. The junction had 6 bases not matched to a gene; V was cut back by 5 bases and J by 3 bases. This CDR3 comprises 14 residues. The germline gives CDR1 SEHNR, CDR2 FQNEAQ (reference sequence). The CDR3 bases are TGTGCCAGCAGCAGAACAGGGGTGGACACTGAAGCTTTCTTT. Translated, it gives CASSRTGVDTEAFF.

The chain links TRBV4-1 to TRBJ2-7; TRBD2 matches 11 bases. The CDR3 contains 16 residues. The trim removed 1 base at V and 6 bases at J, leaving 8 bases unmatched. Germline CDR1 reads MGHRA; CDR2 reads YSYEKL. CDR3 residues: CASSQGGPGLAAEQYF. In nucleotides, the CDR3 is TGCGCCAGCAGCCAAGGAGGACCGGGACTAGCGGCCGAGCAGTACTTC.

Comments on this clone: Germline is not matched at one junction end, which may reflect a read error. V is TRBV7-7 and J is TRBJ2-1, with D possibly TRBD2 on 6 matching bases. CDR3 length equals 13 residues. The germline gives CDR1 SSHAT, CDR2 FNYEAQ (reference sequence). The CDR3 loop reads CASSLAAANEQFF. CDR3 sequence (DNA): TGTGCTAGCAGCTTAGCGGCGGCCAATGAGCAGTTCTTC.

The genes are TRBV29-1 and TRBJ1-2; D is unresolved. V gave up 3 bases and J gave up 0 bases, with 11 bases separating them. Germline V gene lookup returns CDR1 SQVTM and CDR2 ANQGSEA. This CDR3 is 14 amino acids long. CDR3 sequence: CSVDGPPPNYGYTF. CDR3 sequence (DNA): TGCAGCGTTGATGGCCCCCCTCCTAACTATGGCTACACCTTC.

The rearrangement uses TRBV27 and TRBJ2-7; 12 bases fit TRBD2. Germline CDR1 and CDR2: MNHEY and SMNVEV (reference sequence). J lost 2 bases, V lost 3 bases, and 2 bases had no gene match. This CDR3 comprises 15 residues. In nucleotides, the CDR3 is TGTGCCAGCAGTTTGGCTAGCGGGAGGGCCTACGAGCAGTACTTC. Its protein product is CASSLASGRAYEQYF.

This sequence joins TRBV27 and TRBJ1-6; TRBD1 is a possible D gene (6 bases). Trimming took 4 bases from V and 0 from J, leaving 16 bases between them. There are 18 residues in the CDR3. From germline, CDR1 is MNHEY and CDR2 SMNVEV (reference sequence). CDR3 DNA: TGTGCCAGCAGTTCGGACAGACCTAGGAGCTCCTATAATTCACCCCTCCACTTT. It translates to CASSSDRPRSSYNSPLHF.

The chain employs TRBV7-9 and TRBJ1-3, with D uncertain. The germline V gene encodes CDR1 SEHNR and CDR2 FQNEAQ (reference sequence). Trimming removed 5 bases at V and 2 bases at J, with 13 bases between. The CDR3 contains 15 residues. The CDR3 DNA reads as TGTGCCAGCAGCGAAGGGTGGGGAGCTGGAAACACCATATATTTT. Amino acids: CASSEGWGAGNTIYF. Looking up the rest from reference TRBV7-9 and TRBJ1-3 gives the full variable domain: DTGVSQNPRHKITKRGQNVTFRCDPISEHNRLYWYRQTLGQGPEFLTYFQNEAQLEKSRLLSDRFSAERPKGSFSTLEIQRTEQGDSAMYLCASSEGWGAGNTIYFGEGSWLTVV.

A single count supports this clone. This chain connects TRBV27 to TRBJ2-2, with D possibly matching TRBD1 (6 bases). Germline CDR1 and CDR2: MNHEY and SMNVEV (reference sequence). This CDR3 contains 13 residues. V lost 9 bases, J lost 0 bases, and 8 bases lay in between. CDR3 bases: TGTGCCAGTCGACAGGCGAACACCGGGGAGCTGTTTTTT. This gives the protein CASRQANTGELFF.

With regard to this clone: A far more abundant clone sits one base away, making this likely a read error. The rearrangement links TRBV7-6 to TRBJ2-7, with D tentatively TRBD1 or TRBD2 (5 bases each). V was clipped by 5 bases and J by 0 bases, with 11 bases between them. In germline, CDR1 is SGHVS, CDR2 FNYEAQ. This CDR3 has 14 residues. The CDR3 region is CASSPAGSSYEQYF. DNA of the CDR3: TGTGCCAGCAGCCCAGCAGGGAGCTCCTACGAGCAGTACTTC.

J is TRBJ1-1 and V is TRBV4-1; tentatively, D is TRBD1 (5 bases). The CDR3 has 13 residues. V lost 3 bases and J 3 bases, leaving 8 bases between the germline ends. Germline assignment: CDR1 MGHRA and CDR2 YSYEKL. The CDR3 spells CASSHPGDTEAFF. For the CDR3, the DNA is TGCGCCAGCAGCCATCCGGGGGACACTGAAGCTTTCTTT.

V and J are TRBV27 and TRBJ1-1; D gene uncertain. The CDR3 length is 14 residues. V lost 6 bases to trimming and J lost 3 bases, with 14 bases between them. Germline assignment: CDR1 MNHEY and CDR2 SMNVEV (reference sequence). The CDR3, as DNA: TGTGCCAGCAGACTTCAGGCATCGGACACTGAAGCTTTCTTT. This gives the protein CASRLQASDTEAFF.

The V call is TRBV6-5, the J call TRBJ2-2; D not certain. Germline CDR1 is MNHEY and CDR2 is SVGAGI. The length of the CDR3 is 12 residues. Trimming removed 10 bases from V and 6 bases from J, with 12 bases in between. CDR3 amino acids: CATSFQPGELFF. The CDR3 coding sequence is TGTGCCACCTCGTTCCAACCCGGGGAGCTGTTTTTT.

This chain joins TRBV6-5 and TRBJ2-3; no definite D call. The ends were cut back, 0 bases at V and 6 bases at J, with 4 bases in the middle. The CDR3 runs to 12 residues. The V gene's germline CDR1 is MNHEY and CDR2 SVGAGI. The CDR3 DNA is TGTGCCAGCAGTTACTCCTGGGATACGCAGTATTTT. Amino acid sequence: CASSYSWDTQYF.

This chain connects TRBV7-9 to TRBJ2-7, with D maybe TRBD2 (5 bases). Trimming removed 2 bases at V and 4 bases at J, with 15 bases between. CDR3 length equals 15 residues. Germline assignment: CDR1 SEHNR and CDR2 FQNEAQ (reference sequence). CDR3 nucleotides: TGTGCCAGCAGCTTAAGTGGTTTAGGAGGATACGAGCAGTACTTC. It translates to CASSLSGLGGYEQYF.

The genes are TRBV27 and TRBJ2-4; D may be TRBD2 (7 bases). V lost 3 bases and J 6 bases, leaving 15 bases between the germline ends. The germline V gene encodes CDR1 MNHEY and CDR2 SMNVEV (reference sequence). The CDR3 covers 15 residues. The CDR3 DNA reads TGTGCCAGCAGTTTTAGTGGGGAGGGGGTAAACATTCAGTACTTC. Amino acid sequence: CASSFSGEGVNIQYF.

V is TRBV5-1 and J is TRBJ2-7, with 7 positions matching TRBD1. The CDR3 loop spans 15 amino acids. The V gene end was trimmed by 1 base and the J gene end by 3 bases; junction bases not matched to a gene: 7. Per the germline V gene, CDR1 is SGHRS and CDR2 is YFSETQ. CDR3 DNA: TGCGCCAGCAGCTTGATCCAGGGGGTTAGCTACGAGCAGTACTTC. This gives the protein CASSLIQGVSYEQYF.

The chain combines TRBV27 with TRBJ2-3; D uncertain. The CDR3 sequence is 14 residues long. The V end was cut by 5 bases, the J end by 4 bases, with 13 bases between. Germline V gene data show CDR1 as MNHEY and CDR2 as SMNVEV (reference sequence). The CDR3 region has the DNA TGTGCCAGCAGTCCCCCAGGTCGAGCAGATACGCAGTATTTT. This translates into CASSPPGRADTQYF.

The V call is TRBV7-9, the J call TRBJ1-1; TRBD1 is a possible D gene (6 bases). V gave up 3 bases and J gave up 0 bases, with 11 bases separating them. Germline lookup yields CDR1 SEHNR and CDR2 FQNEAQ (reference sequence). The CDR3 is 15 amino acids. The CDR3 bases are TGTGCCAGCAGCTTGAGTACAGGGATGAACACTGAAGCTTTCTTT. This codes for CASSLSTGMNTEAFF.

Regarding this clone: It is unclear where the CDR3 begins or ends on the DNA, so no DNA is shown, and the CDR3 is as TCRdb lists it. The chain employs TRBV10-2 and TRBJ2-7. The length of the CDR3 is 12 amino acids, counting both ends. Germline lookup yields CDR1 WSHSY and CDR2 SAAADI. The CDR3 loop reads CASILGDYEQYF.

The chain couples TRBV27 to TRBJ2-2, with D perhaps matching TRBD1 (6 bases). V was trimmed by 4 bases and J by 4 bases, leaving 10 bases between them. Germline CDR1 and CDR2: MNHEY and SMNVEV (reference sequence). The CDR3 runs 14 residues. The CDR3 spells CASSSGAGTGELFF. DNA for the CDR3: TGTGCCAGCAGTTCAGGGGCGGGCACCGGGGAGCTGTTTTTT.

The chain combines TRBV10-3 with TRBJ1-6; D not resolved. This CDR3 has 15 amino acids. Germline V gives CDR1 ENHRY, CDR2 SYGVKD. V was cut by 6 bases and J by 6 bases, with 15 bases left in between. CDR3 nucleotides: TGTGCCATCAGCCCTGGCCCCGGAGTTAATTCACCCCTCCACTTT. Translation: CAISPGPGVNSPLHF.

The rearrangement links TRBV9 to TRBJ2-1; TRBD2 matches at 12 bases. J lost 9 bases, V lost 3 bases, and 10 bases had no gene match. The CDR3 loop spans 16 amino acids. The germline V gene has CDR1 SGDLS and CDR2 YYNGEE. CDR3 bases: TGTGCCAGCAGCGCCCTAGCGGGAGGGGATGGAGTTGAGCAGTTCTTC. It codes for CASSALAGGDGVEQFF. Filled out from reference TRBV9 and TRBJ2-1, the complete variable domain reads DSGVTQTPKHLITATGQRVTLRCSPRSGDLSVYWYQQSLDQGLQFLIQYYNGEERAKGNILERFSAQQFPDLHSELNLSSLELGDSALYFCASSALAGGDGVEQFFGPGTRLTVL.

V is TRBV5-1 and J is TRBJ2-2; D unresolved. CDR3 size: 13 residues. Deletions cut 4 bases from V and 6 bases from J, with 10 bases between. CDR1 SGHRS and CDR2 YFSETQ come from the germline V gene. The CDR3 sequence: CASSLVWSGELFF. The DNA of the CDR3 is TGCGCCAGCAGCCTCGTCTGGTCCGGGGAGCTGTTTTTT. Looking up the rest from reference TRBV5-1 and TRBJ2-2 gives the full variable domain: KAGVTQTPRYLIKTRGQQVTLSCSPISGHRSVSWYQQTPGQGLQFLFEYFSETQRNKGNFPGRFSGRQFSNSRSEMNVSTLELGDSALYLCASSLVWSGELFFGEGSRLTVL.

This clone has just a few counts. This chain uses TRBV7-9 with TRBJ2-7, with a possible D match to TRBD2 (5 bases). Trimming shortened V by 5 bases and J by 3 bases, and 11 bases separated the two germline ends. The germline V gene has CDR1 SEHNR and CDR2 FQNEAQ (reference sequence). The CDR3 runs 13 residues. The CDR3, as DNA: TGTGCCAGCAGCGACGGAGGAAACTACGAGCAGTACTTC. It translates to CASSDGGNYEQYF.

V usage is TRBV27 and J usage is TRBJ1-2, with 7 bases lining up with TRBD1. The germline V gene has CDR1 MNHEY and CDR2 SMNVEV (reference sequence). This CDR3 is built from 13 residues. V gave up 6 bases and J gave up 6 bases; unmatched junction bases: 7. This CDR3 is CASRADRWDGYTF. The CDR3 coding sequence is TGTGCCAGCAGAGCGGACAGGTGGGATGGCTACACCTTC.

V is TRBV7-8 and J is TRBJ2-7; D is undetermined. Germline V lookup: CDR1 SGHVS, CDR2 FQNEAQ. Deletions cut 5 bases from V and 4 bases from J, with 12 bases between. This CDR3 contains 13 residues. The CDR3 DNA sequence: TGTGCCAGCAGCCCTAGGAGCCAATACGAGCAGTACTTC. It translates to CASSPRSQYEQYF.

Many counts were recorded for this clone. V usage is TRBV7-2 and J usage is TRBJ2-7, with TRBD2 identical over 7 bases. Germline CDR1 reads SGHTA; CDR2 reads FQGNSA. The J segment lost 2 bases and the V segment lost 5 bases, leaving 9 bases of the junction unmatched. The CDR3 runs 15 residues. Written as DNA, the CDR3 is TGTGCCAGCAGCCCTTGGCGGGGGAGGACCTACGAGCAGTACTTC. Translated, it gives CASSPWRGRTYEQYF.

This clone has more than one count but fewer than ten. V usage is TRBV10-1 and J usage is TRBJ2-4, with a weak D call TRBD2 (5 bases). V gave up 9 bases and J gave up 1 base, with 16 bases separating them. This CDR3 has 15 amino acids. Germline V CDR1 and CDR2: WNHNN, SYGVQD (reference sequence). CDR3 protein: CARHIRRRAKNIQYF. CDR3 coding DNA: TGCGCCAGGCATATCAGGAGGAGGGCCAAAAACATTCAGTACTTC.